The source of this TCR beta chain is a study of blood T cell repertoires in COVID-19. Study-wide background: Material from acute and convalescent COVID-19 was sourced from the United States, Italy and Spain. Sources were T cells, B-cell-depleted T cells, or PBMCs; the material itself was cDNA or gDNA.

The ends were cut back, 5 bases at V and 2 bases at J, with 15 bases in the middle. Per the germline V gene, CDR1 is SGHVS and CDR2 is FNYEAQ. There are 15 residues in the CDR3. Assay used: immunoSEQ multiplex PCR; TCRdb lists only in-frame clones, some missing. The table lists fewer than 250,000 clones, around four fifths of them singletons, with under 3% in the top ten. The rearrangement uses TRBV7-6 and TRBJ2-5; D might be TRBD1 (6 bases). Sequencing input: peripheral blood. This TCR was sampled from a woman in her 70s with active or convalescent COVID-19. The DNA for the CDR3 is TGTGCCAGCAGCCCTTATGACAGGTCACAAGAGACCCAGTACTTC. Translating it yields CASSPYDRSQETQYF.